The 25 T cell receptor beta chains in this list originate from one sample, sequenced in a study of naive and memory T cell subsets. The beta constant-region primer was an equimolar mix of two oligonucleotides covering TRBC1 and TRBC2. Ligated cDNA was amplified by four rounds of PCR with nested alpha and beta constant-region primers and SP2. TCRdb ran MiXCR on the UMI-ligation and nested PCR reads and lists one entry per CDR3 protein. Among some 30,000 distinct CDR3 sequences, roughly 20% were seen once, and the ten largest hold less than 3.5%. Sequences were obtained from effector memory CD4+ T cells from blood. This sample's subset: effector memory, CD45RA- CD27-. These receptors all come from a human donor in good health.

This chain joins TRBV24-1 and TRBJ2-3; TRBD2 matches 8 bases. With V trimmed by 2 bases and J by 2 bases, 8 bases remained unmatched. The germline CDR1 and CDR2 sequences are KGHDR and SFDVKD. The CDR3 is 17 residues long. The CDR3 sequence is CATSDSSSAGDTDTQYF. CDR3 DNA: TGTGCCACCAGTGATTCTTCATCAGCGGGAGACACAGATACGCAGTATTTT.

The CDR3 region is CASSLDLPSDEQFF. The CDR3, as DNA: TGTGCCAGCAGTCTAGACTTACCTTCCGATGAGCAGTTCTTC. The V call is TRBV12-3 or TRBV12-4, the J call TRBJ2-1; D remains ambiguous. The CDR3 covers 14 residues. V gave up 5 bases and J gave up 8 bases, with 16 bases separating them.

The chain carries TRBV12-3 or TRBV12-4 and TRBJ2-1; 9 bases align to TRBD2. The CDR3 totals 15 residues. The ends lost 3 bases at V and 2 bases at J; junction bases unmatched: 2. CDR3 nucleotide sequence: TGTGCCAGCAGTTTGCGGGAGGGCCCCTACAATGAGCAGTTCTTC. Translation: CASSLREGPYNEQFF.

V usage is TRBV2 and J usage is TRBJ1-6; D possibly corresponds to TRBD1 (6 bases). The CDR3 is 14 amino acids. Germline loops: CDR1 SNHLY, CDR2 FYNNEI. The V and J ends lost 3 bases and 7 bases respectively, with 10 bases between them. CDR3 loop: CASSEDSTNSPLHF. The CDR3, as DNA: TGTGCCAGCAGTGAGGACAGTACCAATTCACCCCTCCACTTT.

This clonotype appeared many times. This chain links TRBV20-1 with TRBJ2-4; tentative D call: TRBD1 (5 bases). CDR1 and CDR2 from the germline V gene are DFQATT and SNEGSKA (reference sequence). The CDR3 length is 14 residues. V was trimmed by 0 bases and J by 3 bases, leaving 9 bases between them. The DNA of the CDR3 is TGCAGTGCTAGAGATGCAGGGCTCAAAAACATTCAGTACTTC. Protein: CSARDAGLKNIQYF.

The V call is TRBV5-1, the J call TRBJ2-3; 10 bases agree with TRBD2. Per the germline V gene, CDR1 is SGHRS and CDR2 is YFSETQ. V was pared by 0 bases and J by 4 bases, with 5 bases of the junction left unmatched. The CDR3 covers 16 residues. CDR3 amino acids: CASSLARLAGADTQYF. Written as DNA, the CDR3 is TGCGCCAGCAGCTTGGCCAGGCTAGCGGGAGCAGATACGCAGTATTTT.

The V and J genes are TRBV4-1 and TRBJ2-1, with 7 bases matching TRBD2. The germline gives CDR1 MGHRA, CDR2 YSYEKL. This CDR3 contains 15 residues. V lost 1 base, J lost 7 bases, and 7 bases stayed unmatched. For the CDR3, the DNA is TGCGCCAGCAGCCAAGCGGGCAGGGAGGGGAATGAGCAGTTCTTC. Amino acids: CASSQAGREGNEQFF.

This clonotype was seen more than once but under ten times. V is TRBV29-1 and J is TRBJ2-7; 9 bases agree with TRBD1. The V gene end was trimmed by 6 bases and the J gene end by 4 bases; junction bases not matched to a gene: 4. The CDR3 has 12 amino acids. Germline V gene data show CDR1 as SQVTM and CDR2 as ANQGSEA. The CDR3 sequence is CSVGTGIYEQYF. CDR3 DNA: TGCAGCGTCGGGACAGGGATTTACGAGCAGTACTTC.

The chain is built from TRBV4-2 and TRBJ2-5, with 8 bases that match TRBD2. Germline CDR1 and CDR2: LGHNA and YNFKEQ. The length of the CDR3 is 19 residues. With V trimmed by 0 bases and J by 2 bases, 14 bases remained unmatched. The CDR3 coding sequence is TGTGCCAGCAGCCAAGATTGGGGGGTTAGCGGGGTTAGTCAAGAGACCCAGTACTTC. Translation: CASSQDWGVSGVSQETQYF.

The V call is TRBV7-2, the J call TRBJ1-1; weak D call: TRBD1 (5 bases). Germline assignment: CDR1 SGHTA and CDR2 FQGNSA. The V and J ends lost 4 bases and 1 base respectively, with 13 bases between them. The CDR3 covers 15 residues. CDR3 loop: CASSSRQSRNTEAFF. CDR3 in DNA: TGTGCCAGCAGCTCCAGACAGTCCCGGAACACTGAAGCTTTCTTT. Full variable domain (outside the CDR3, taken from reference TRBV7-2 and TRBJ1-1): GAGVSQSPSNKVTEKGKDVELRCDPISGHTALYWYRQSLGQGLEFLIYFQGNSAPDKSGLPSDRFSAERTGGSVSTLTIQRTQQEDSAVYLCASSSRQSRNTEAFFGQGTRLTVV.

The CDR3 DNA reads TGTGCCAGCAGTGAAGGGACAAGGCGAAGGACTGAAGCTTTCTTT. Its protein product is CASSEGTRRRTEAFF. This chain links TRBV6-1 with TRBJ1-1; D possibly corresponds to TRBD1 (5 bases). The V end lost 1 base, the J end lost 5 bases, and 14 bases lay between the germline ends. Germline-derived CDR1 and CDR2 are MNHNS and SASEGT. This CDR3 spans 15 amino acids.

This clonotype was picked up a small number of times. The chain couples TRBV2 to TRBJ1-2; no definite D call. The germline CDR1 and CDR2 sequences are SNHLY and FYNNEI. The CDR3 length is 16 residues. Trimming cost V 7 bases and J 3 bases, with 21 bases left between them. The CDR3 nucleotides read TGTGCCAGCATCCAGCGGTCTCCCGGCGGGGACTATGGCTACACCTTC. Protein product: CASIQRSPGGDYGYTF.

This clonotype was counted only a few times. The J gene is TRBJ1-3, the V gene TRBV30; possible D gene TRBD1, 5 bases. Germline V lookup: CDR1 GTSNPN, CDR2 SVGIG (reference sequence). This CDR3 has 15 amino acids. The CDR3 loop reads CAGHSREHPGNTIYF. In nucleotides, the CDR3 is TGTGCTGGACACTCCAGGGAACACCCTGGAAACACCATATATTTT. Using reference TRBV30 and TRBJ1-3 for the parts outside the CDR3, the full variable domain is SQTIHQWPATLVQPVGSPLSLECTVEGTSNPNLYWYRQAAGRGLQLLFYSVGIGQISSEVPQNLSASRPQDRQFILSSKKLLLSDSGFYLCAGHSREHPGNTIYFGEGSWLTVV.

Points on this clonotype: With a much larger clone just one base away, this may be a read error. This chain uses TRBV5-4 with TRBJ2-2, with 7 bases aligning to TRBD1. This CDR3 has 15 amino acids. CDR1 is SGHNT and CDR2 is YYREEE in the germline V gene (reference sequence). Here the CDR3 reads CDSSTGTAQTGELFF. The CDR3 coding sequence is TGTGACAGCAGCACCGGGACAGCCCAAACCGGGGAGCTGTTTTTT.

This clonotype was detected only a few times. This chain links TRBV28 with TRBJ2-7, with D uncertain. The V end was cut by 6 bases, the J end by 4 bases, with 16 bases between. The CDR3 runs to 14 residues. Germline V gene sequence: CDR1 MDHEN, CDR2 SYDVKM. The CDR3 DNA follows: TGTGCCAGCAGACCATCCCGACACCCTTACGAGCAGTACTTC. This translates into CASRPSRHPYEQYF.

This clonotype was seen more than once but under ten times. The V call is TRBV20-1, the J call TRBJ2-1; 9 positions match TRBD2. From germline, CDR1 is DFQATT and CDR2 SNEGSKA (reference sequence). The V and J ends lost 1 base and 6 bases, in that order; junction bases with no gene match: 10. The CDR3 spans 16 residues. The CDR3 spells CSARGYSSGKGNEQFF. CDR3 nucleotide sequence: TGCAGTGCTAGAGGGTACTCTAGCGGGAAAGGCAATGAGCAGTTCTTC.

This clonotype is a singleton in its sample. The chain links TRBV4-3 to TRBJ1-4; D gene unclear. Germline CDR1 LGHNA, CDR2 YSLEER. V dropped 4 bases and J dropped 0 bases, with 6 bases sitting between them. The CDR3 runs to 14 residues. CDR3 DNA sequence: TGCGCCAGCAGCCCGGTTGCAACTAATGAAAAACTGTTTTTT. This gives the protein CASSPVATNEKLFF.

This clonotype was observed a handful of times. The chain combines TRBV11-2 with TRBJ1-5; D not certain. Per the germline V gene, CDR1 is SGHAT and CDR2 is FQNNGV. The CDR3 spans 13 residues. V dropped 0 bases and J dropped 6 bases, with 6 bases sitting between them. For the CDR3, the DNA is TGTGCCAGCAGCTTAGATAGGGCTCAGCCCCAGCATTTT. Encoded protein: CASSLDRAQPQHF.

The chain employs TRBV20-1 and TRBJ2-5; 14 bases agree with TRBD2. Germline assignment: CDR1 DFQATT and CDR2 SNEGSKA (reference sequence). V gave up 3 bases and J gave up 7 bases; unmatched junction bases: 4. This CDR3 has 14 amino acids. The chain's CDR3 is CSARGLAGVGTQYF. The CDR3 DNA follows: TGCAGTGCTAGGGGACTAGCGGGAGTCGGGACCCAGTACTTC.

In this sample, this clonotype is medium-sized. J is TRBJ1-1 and V is TRBV6-6; D perhaps matches TRBD1 (5 bases). This CDR3 has 15 residues. Germline CDR1 MNHNY, CDR2 SVGAGI (reference sequence). V was pared by 0 bases and J by 2 bases, with 10 bases between. The DNA for the CDR3 is TGTGCCAGCAGTTACTCGGCAGGGATAAACACTGAAGCTTTCTTT. Translating gives CASSYSAGINTEAFF.

The table lists this clonotype with a few counts. This chain links TRBV9 with TRBJ2-7; D remains unclear. V was pared by 0 bases and J by 4 bases, with 14 bases between. CDR1 SGDLS and CDR2 YYNGEE come from the germline V gene. This CDR3 is 15 amino acids long. The DNA for the CDR3 is TGTGCCAGCAGCGTAGACCACGGGCGCAGATACGAGCAGTACTTC. It translates to CASSVDHGRRYEQYF. The whole variable domain, filled in from reference TRBV9 and TRBJ2-7, reads DSGVTQTPKHLITATGQRVTLRCSPRSGDLSVYWYQQSLDQGLQFLIQYYNGEERAKGNILERFSAQQFPDLHSELNLSSLELGDSALYFCASSVDHGRRYEQYFGPGTRLTVT.

Ten or more counts support this clonotype. The genes are TRBV2 and TRBJ1-5, with D unclear. This CDR3 has 14 amino acids. V shed 3 bases and J shed 5 bases, with 11 bases lying between them. Germline CDR1 reads SNHLY; CDR2 reads FYNNEI. This CDR3 is CASSESGRDQPQHF. The CDR3 bases are TGTGCCAGCAGTGAGTCAGGTAGGGATCAGCCCCAGCATTTT. Using reference TRBV2 and TRBJ1-5 for the parts outside the CDR3, the full variable domain is EPEVTQTPSHQVTQMGQEVILRCVPISNHLYFYWYRQILGQKVEFLVSFYNNEISEKSEIFDDQFSVERPDGSNFTLKIRSTKLEDSAMYFCASSESGRDQPQHFGDGTRLSIL.

This clonotype has ten or more counts. The CDR3 DNA follows: TGTGCCAGTACGTTAGTCGGGCTCGGAAACACCATATATTTT. Amino acids: CASTLVGLGNTIYF. This sequence joins TRBV3-1 and TRBJ1-3; D gene uncertain. CDR3 length: 14 residues. V gave up 9 bases and J gave up 4 bases, with 16 bases separating them. CDR1 LGHDT and CDR2 YNNKEL come from the germline V gene (reference sequence).

The CDR3 nucleotides are TGTGCCAGCAGCGTCCCTAGTGGCACCCCCTTGAGTACTGAAGCTTTCTTT. Protein sequence: CASSVPSGTPLSTEAFF. The genes are TRBV9 and TRBJ1-1; D gene unclear. Trimming took 2 bases from V and 5 from J, leaving 22 bases between them. The CDR3 extends over 17 amino acids. Per germline, CDR1 SGDLS and CDR2 YYNGEE.

The rearrangement joins TRBV7-9 to TRBJ2-7, with TRBD1 matching 7 bases. V shed 5 bases and J 2 bases; nucleotides not matched to a gene: 6. The CDR3 consists of 14 residues. Germline loops: CDR1 SEHNR, CDR2 FQNEAQ (reference sequence). This chain's CDR3 is CASSLQTGPYEQYF. CDR3 DNA: TGTGCCAGCAGCCTCCAGACAGGGCCCTACGAGCAGTACTTC.